A selection of T cell receptor beta chains follows, all from one sample in a study of cytomegalovirus exposure and HLA in healthy donors. The table came from immunoSEQ multiplex PCR; TCRdb's copy has only in-frame clones and leaves some out. The sample lists roughly 98,000 clones, more than 75% seen once, with 5.5% to 7.5% in the top ten. Sequenced material: PBMCs. Receptor source: a man aged 18-30 years in good health and CMV-seropositive. CDR3s include the opening cysteine and the closing phenylalanine or tryptophan. The order of the fields is V gene, clone size, J gene, D gene, CDR3 protein, CDR3 DNA. D genes are given only for firm matches. Size is omitted from some rows. Given values are once, few, many or a class for expanded clones.

TRBV11-2,.,TRBJ2-1,TRBD2,CASRRGNEQFF,TGTGCCAGTAGGCGGGGGAATGAGCAGTTCTTC
TRBV7-2,once,TRBJ1-5,.,CASSQRGYSNQPQHF,TGTGCCAGCAGCCAAAGGGGTTATAGCAATCAGCCCCAGCATTTT
TRBV19,few,TRBJ1-5,TRBD1,CASSIGTANIQPQHF,TGTGCCAGTAGTATTGGGACAGCGAATATACAGCCCCAGCATTTT
TRBV6-5,.,TRBJ2-7,.,CASSYRPQDYEQYF,TGTGCCAGCAGTTACCGCCCCCAGGACTACGAGCAGTACTTC
TRBV5-4,.,TRBJ2-7,TRBD1,CASSRQGSDEQYF,TGTGCCAGCAGCCGACAGGGGTCCGACGAGCAGTACTTC
TRBV9,.,TRBJ2-1,TRBD2,CASSRGLGTSGLYNEQFF,TGTGCCAGCAGCCGCGGACTGGGAACTAGCGGATTGTACAATGAGCAGTTCTTC
TRBV29-1,.,TRBJ1-2,TRBD1,CSVSTGGQVFGYTF,TGCAGCGTCTCTACCGGGGGACAGGTATTTGGCTACACCTTC
TRBV4-1,.,TRBJ2-4,.,CASSQSVSKAKNIQYF,TGCGCCAGCAGCCAATCCGTTAGTAAAGCCAAAAACATTCAGTACTTC
TRBV29-1,.,TRBJ2-1,TRBD1,CSVTERQGAYNEQFF,TGCAGCGTTACGGAGAGACAGGGGGCCTACAATGAGCAGTTCTTC
TRBV11-2,.,TRBJ1-2,TRBD1,CASSLAGGQGGYGYTF,TGTGCCAGCAGCTTAGCGGGGGGACAGGGGGGATATGGCTACACCTTC
TRBV4-2,.,TRBJ1-1,.,CASSQGGYMNTEAFF,TGTGCCAGCAGCCAAGGGGGCTACATGAACACTGAAGCTTTCTTT
TRBV4-1,once,TRBJ2-7,.,CASSQTSGYEQYF,TGCGCCAGCAGCCAAACCTCGGGCTACGAGCAGTACTTC
TRBV7-2,few,TRBJ1-2,.,CASSRDSYGYTF,TGTGCCAGCAGTCGAGACAGTTATGGCTACACCTTC
TRBV9,.,TRBJ2-3,.,CASNPDSTSTDTQYF,TGTGCCAGCAACCCAGACTCCACTAGCACAGATACGCAGTATTTT
TRBV4-3,.,TRBJ2-5,.,CASSPDRGETQYF,TGCGCCAGCAGCCCGGATAGGGGAGAGACCCAGTACTTC
TRBV5-1,.,TRBJ2-5,.,CASSFGGTQYF,TGCGCCAGCAGCTTTGGAGGGACCCAGTACTTC
TRBV28,.,TRBJ2-3,TRBD2,CASREETSSSTDTQYF,TGTGCCAGCAGAGAAGAGACTAGCAGTAGCACAGATACGCAGTATTTT
TRBV11-2,.,TRBJ1-2,.,CASSDRFLTFYGYTF,TGTGCCAGCAGCGACCGATTCTTGACATTCTATGGCTACACCTTC
TRBV4-3,.,TRBJ1-4,TRBD1,CASSQVGQGHEKLFF,TGCGCCAGCAGCCAAGTGGGACAGGGGCATGAAAAACTGTTTTTT
TRBV15,.,TRBJ1-5,.,CATSRVVGAGQPQHF,TGTGCCACCAGCAGAGTGGTGGGGGCGGGTCAGCCCCAGCATTTT
TRBV7-9,.,TRBJ2-7,TRBD2,CASSLGGSSRYEQYF,TGTGCCAGCAGCCTTGGCGGGAGCTCCCGTTACGAGCAGTACTTC
TRBV6-6,.,TRBJ2-7,.,CASSQRDIEQYF,TGTGCCAGCAGTCAACGGGACATAGAGCAGTACTTC
TRBV18,.,TRBJ1-2,TRBD1,CASSPGTNQGARSYTF,TGTGCCAGCTCACCAGGGACCAACCAGGGGGCGCGCAGCTACACCTTC
TRBV6-1,.,TRBJ1-5,.,CASTPNRSSNQPQHF,TGTGCCAGCACCCCAAACCGGTCGAGCAATCAGCCCCAGCATTTT
TRBV27,.,TRBJ1-1,.,CATRRGLMNTEAFF,TGTGCCACCCGCAGGGGTTTAATGAACACTGAAGCTTTCTTT
TRBV6-5,.,TRBJ2-5,TRBD2,CASRGGGAGTQYF,TGTGCCAGCAGGGGCGGGGGGGCGGGGACCCAGTACTTC
TRBV19,.,TRBJ2-7,TRBD1,CASSETGAYYEQYF,TGTGCCAGTAGTGAGACAGGGGCCTACTACGAGCAGTACTTC
TRBV4-3,.,TRBJ2-1,TRBD2,CASSRARGGQASGGFFDEQFF,TGCGCCAGCAGCCGCGCCAGGGGTGGACAGGCTAGCGGGGGGTTTTTCGATGAGCAGTTCTTC
TRBV2,few,TRBJ1-3,.,CASSRLSGNTIYF,TGTGCCAGCAGCAGACTATCTGGAAACACCATATATTTT
TRBV9,.,TRBJ2-1,TRBD2,CASSFPSGFDNEQFF,TGTGCCAGCAGCTTCCCTAGCGGTTTCGACAATGAGCAGTTCTTC
TRBV7-8,.,TRBJ2-3,.,CASSLNTFTDTQYF,TGTGCCAGCAGCTTAAACACCTTCACAGATACGCAGTATTTT
TRBV6-6,.,TRBJ2-7,.,CASSYRAEQYF,TGTGCCAGCAGTTACCGAGCAGAGCAGTACTTC